What follows are 14 T cell receptor beta chains derived from one specimen sequenced in a study of blood T cell repertoires in COVID-19. Repertoires were generated with immunoSEQ multiplex PCR, while TCRdb's copy carries only in-frame clones and drops some. The repertoire holds under 250,000 clones, with 82% as singletons. The sequenced sample was peripheral blood. These receptors originate from a woman in her seventies with COVID-19, enrolled during active disease.

CDR3 DNA sequence: TGTGCCAGCAGTCCAGGGGGCCTGGAGACTAAGACCTTC. The encoded protein is CASSPGGLETKTF. The genes are TRBV28 and TRBJ1-2, with TRBD1 identical over 8 bases. The CDR3 loop spans 13 amino acids. Per germline, CDR1 MDHEN and CDR2 SYDVKM. V lost 5 bases and J lost 14; bases outside the gene matches: 13.

The V call is TRBV11-2, the J call TRBJ2-3; unclear D gene. The germline V gene encodes CDR1 SGHAT and CDR2 FQNNGV. The CDR3 consists of 14 residues. The V gene lost 5 bases and the J gene lost 4 bases, with 13 bases spanning the gap. The CDR3 here is CASSLVPVADTQYF. For the CDR3, the DNA is TGTGCCAGCAGCCTTGTTCCAGTTGCAGATACGCAGTATTTT.

The V and J genes are TRBV7-2 and TRBJ1-2; 8 nucleotides align to TRBD1. Germline values: CDR1 SGHTA, CDR2 FQGNSA. Losses at the gene ends were 1 base for V and 4 bases for J; bases not matched to a gene: 2. The CDR3 sequence is 14 residues long. The CDR3 nucleotides are TGTGCCAGCAGCTTAGGGACAGGGCCCTATGGCTACACCTTC. This gives the protein CASSLGTGPYGYTF.

This chain links TRBV7-2 with TRBJ2-1; 9 bases are shared with TRBD2. This CDR3 contains 16 residues. Germline V gene sequence: CDR1 SGHTA, CDR2 FQGNSA. Losses at the gene ends were 5 bases for V and 0 bases for J; bases not matched to a gene: 5. The CDR3: CASSIMGLASYNEQFF. The CDR3 DNA follows: TGTGCCAGCAGCATAATGGGACTAGCCTCCTACAATGAGCAGTTCTTC.

The chain recombines TRBV2 with TRBJ1-5; 8 positions match TRBD1. CDR1 SNHLY and CDR2 FYNNEI come from the germline V gene. J lost 4 bases, V lost 4 bases, and 3 bases had no gene match. The CDR3 has 14 amino acids. Here the CDR3 reads CASSGTGKNQPQHF. CDR3 coding DNA: TGTGCCAGCAGTGGGACAGGGAAAAATCAGCCCCAGCATTTT.

This clone was seen a few times. The chain has TRBV11-3 and TRBJ2-3; TRBD1 matches at 12 bases. With V trimmed by 6 bases and J by 5 bases, 6 bases remained unmatched. There are 15 residues in the CDR3. Per the germline V gene, CDR1 is SGHNT and CDR2 is YENEEA. Here the CDR3 DNA reads TGTGCCAGCAGTTCCGGGACAGGGGGCTTAGATACGCAGTATTTT. The encoded protein is CASSSGTGGLDTQYF.

The chain uses TRBV28 and TRBJ1-5; D is unresolved. Germline V CDR1 and CDR2: MDHEN, SYDVKM. V was cut by 7 bases and J by 5 bases, with 12 bases left in between. There are 13 residues in the CDR3. CDR3 sequence (DNA): TGTGCCAGCAATGACCAGGTGGATCAGCCCCAGCATTTT. Its protein product is CASNDQVDQPQHF.

This clone turned up a few times. The gene calls are TRBV30 and TRBJ1-2; D remains unclear. Germline-derived CDR1 and CDR2 are GTSNPN and SVGIG (reference sequence). Trimming took 5 bases from V and 1 from J, leaving 8 bases between them. The CDR3 is 12 residues long. CDR3 DNA sequence: TGTGCCTGGGACACGGGTAACTATGGCTACACCTTC. Amino acids: CAWDTGNYGYTF.

This chain links TRBV13 with TRBJ1-1; D is uncertain. V lost 5 bases and J lost 3, with 19 bases in between. This CDR3 is built from 16 residues. CDR1 is PRHDT and CDR2 is FYEKMQ in the germline V gene (reference sequence). The CDR3 bases are TGTGCCAGCAGCCTGACACTCGGTAAGGAGGACACTGAAGCTTTCTTT. The encoded protein is CASSLTLGKEDTEAFF.

This clone was counted only a few times. The CDR3 is CASSSGFYEQYF. CDR3 sequence (DNA): TGCGCCAGCAGCTCCGGGTTTTACGAGCAGTACTTC. The chain carries TRBV5-1 and TRBJ2-7; D is undetermined. The CDR3 runs 12 residues. Looked up from germline, CDR1 is SGHRS and CDR2 is YFSETQ. With 3 bases removed from V and 4 bases from J, the gap between germline ends came to 8 bases.

This chain connects TRBV11-2 to TRBJ1-1; D is possibly TRBD1 (5 bases). In germline, CDR1 is SGHAT, CDR2 FQNNGV. This CDR3 comprises 13 residues. Trimming took 1 base from V and 10 from J, leaving 13 bases between them. The CDR3 loop reads CASSLGLEGRAFF. CDR3 bases: TGTGCCAGCAGCTTAGGACTGGAGGGACGAGCTTTCTTT.

Ten or more counts support this clone. CDR3 residues: CASSFRAGPTQETQYF. For the CDR3, the DNA is TGTGCCAGCAGCTTCCGAGCGGGACCTACCCAAGAGACCCAGTACTTC. V and J are TRBV7-8 and TRBJ2-5; 7 bases fit TRBD2. This CDR3 spans 16 amino acids. V trimming: 3 bases; J trimming: 1 base; junction bases outside the gene matches: 8. Germline V gene sequence: CDR1 SGHVS, CDR2 FQNEAQ.

The V gene is TRBV28, the J gene TRBJ2-1; D unclear. This CDR3 comprises 15 residues. CDR1 and CDR2 (germline): MDHEN, SYDVKM. The germline V and J ends were trimmed by 4 bases and 0 bases, with 10 bases remaining between them. The CDR3 DNA reads TGTGCCAGCAGTTCCGGGTCGAGCTCCTACAATGAGCAGTTCTTC. Its translation is CASSSGSSSYNEQFF.

J is TRBJ2-3 and V is TRBV25-1; a weak D match, TRBD2 (6 bases). Trimming removed 6 bases at V and 1 base at J, with 8 bases between. The CDR3 loop spans 13 amino acids. From germline, CDR1 is MGHDK and CDR2 SYGVNS. The CDR3 loop is CASRRDGTDTQYF. Here the CDR3 DNA reads TGTGCCAGCAGGCGGGATGGCACAGATACGCAGTATTTT.